This is a list of T cell receptor beta chains from one sample in a study of post-analysis software for immune sequencing data. TCRdb reprocessed the PCR reads via MiXCR and lists one record per CDR3 protein. This sample has hundreds of thousands of distinct CDR3 sequences, with around 44% found just once. Sequencing used blood. These TCRs come from a girl aged 5 to 17 with multiple sclerosis. Each CDR3 is given with its conserved first and last residue. The D gene is left open where the match is weak. Clone size appears in some rows only: once, few, many, or a class for an expanded clone.

D gene	clone size	V gene	CDR3 length	J gene	CDR3 DNA	CDR3 protein
TRBD2	-	TRBV6-4	13	TRBJ2-3	TGTGCCAGCAGTGAGCGGGAGACAGATACGCAGTATTTT	CASSERETDTQYF
TRBD2	few	TRBV11-3	15	TRBJ2-3	TGTGCCAGCAGCCCAAGAAGCGGGAGGGCAGATACGCAGTATTTT	CASSPRSGRADTQYF
-	-	TRBV5-6	14	TRBJ1-5	TGTGCCAGCAGCTTCGCCAGGGGCAAAAAGCCCCAGCATTTT	CASSFARGKKPQHF
TRBD2	few	TRBV6-1	16	TRBJ2-7	TGTGCCAGCGGAGGGACTAGCGGGAGTGTGCTCTACGAGCAGTACTTC	CASGGTSGSVLYEQYF
-	few	TRBV5-1	14	TRBJ2-5	TGCGCCAGCAGCCTACAGGGTGATAGAGAGACCCAGTACTTC	CASSLQGDRETQYF
-	few	TRBV7-3	18	TRBJ2-2	TGTGCCAGCAGCTTATTCGGGTGGCGAGAGGGAATCACCGGGGAGCTGTTTTTT	CASSLFGWREGITGELFF
TRBD2	few	TRBV6-1	15	TRBJ2-1	TGTGCCAGCAGTGAACGGCTAGCGGGAGCCAATGAGCAGTTCTTC	CASSERLAGANEQFF
-	-	TRBV3-1	12	TRBJ2-7	TGTGCCAGCAGCCAAGTGGACAGCCTGCAGTACTTC	CASSQVDSLQYF
-	few	TRBV7-8	13	TRBJ1-2	TGTGCCAGCAGCTTACAGGGGCAATATGGCTACACCTTC	CASSLQGQYGYTF
-	-	TRBV12-5	13	TRBJ2-7	TGTGCTAGTGGTTTGGTAGCGACTTACGAGCAGTACTTC	CASGLVATYEQYF
-	few	TRBV5-1	13	TRBJ2-7	TGCGCCAGCAGCTTGGAGAGGAGCTACGAGCAGTACTTC	CASSLERSYEQYF
-	-	TRBV7-9	15	TRBJ1-1	TGTGCCAGCAGGGGGACGGAGGTCGTGAACACTGAAGCTTTCTTT	CASRGTEVVNTEAFF
-	-	TRBV20-1	14	TRBJ1-2	TGCAGTGCTAGCTCTGGGGGTAGCGACTATGGCTACACCTTC	CSASSGGSDYGYTF
-	-	TRBV2	16	TRBJ1-5	TGTGCCAGCAGTGAACAGGGGAGCTTCGGCAATCAGCCCCAGCATTTT	CASSEQGSFGNQPQHF
-	-	TRBV7-9	15	TRBJ2-5	TGTGCCACCTTATGGGACTCTAACTCCTACAATGAGCAGTACTTC	CATLWDSNSYNEQYF
-	-	TRBV6-5	15	TRBJ1-2	TGTGCCAGCAGTTACTCCCGGGAGGTGGGCTATGGCTACACCTTC	CASSYSREVGYGYTF
-	-	TRBV10-3	13	TRBJ2-1	TGTGCCATCCATGGCGTAGGGTACAATGAGCAGTTCTTC	CAIHGVGYNEQFF
-	-	TRBV6-1	16	TRBJ2-3	TGTGCCAGCAGTGTCAACAGAGCCGTCTTCACAGATACGCAGTATTTT	CASSVNRAVFTDTQYF
-	-	TRBV12-3/TRBV12-4	17	TRBJ2-7	-	CASSFGAGRGRANEQYF
-	-	TRBV5-1	13	TRBJ2-1	TGCGCCAGCAGCACCTTACTAGGAGGTGAGCAGTTCTTC	CASSTLLGGEQFF
-	-	TRBV4-1	16	TRBJ2-1	TGCGCCAGCAGCCAAGAGGGACATGACTCCTACAATGAGCAGTTCTTC	CASSQEGHDSYNEQFF
-	few	TRBV10-3	15	TRBJ1-4	TGTGCCATCAGTGAGTCGGACGGCTATAATGAAAAACTGTTTTTT	CAISESDGYNEKLFF
-	few	TRBV5-1	14	TRBJ2-5	TGCGCCAGCAGCTTGGAGGCCAGGGGGCGGGAGCAGTACTTC	CASSLEARGREQYF
TRBD2	-	TRBV10-3	15	TRBJ2-1	TGTGCCATCAGGGCGGCTAGCGGGATCTACAATGAGCAGTTCTTC	CAIRAASGIYNEQFF
-	once	TRBV11-2	14	TRBJ2-7	TGTGCCAGCAGCTTAGGTAGAGGGATCTACGAGCAGTACTTC	CASSLGRGIYEQYF
TRBD2	-	TRBV29-1	13	TRBJ2-4	TGCAGCGTTGGTTATAGCGGGGGTTACATTCAGTACTTC	CSVGYSGGYIQYF
-	few	TRBV7-9	16	TRBJ2-3	TGTGCCAGCAGCTCAGACAACAACGACAGCGGGGATACGCAGTATTTT	CASSSDNNDSGDTQYF
-	-	TRBV12-3/TRBV12-4	12	TRBJ2-1	TGTGCCAGCAGTACACCTTACAATGAGCAGTTCTTC	CASSTPYNEQFF
-	-	TRBV4-1	14	TRBJ1-2	TGCGCCAGCAGCCAAGATGGGTCCGGGGGTGGCTACACCTTC	CASSQDGSGGGYTF
-	few	TRBV20-1	14	TRBJ2-7	TGCAGTGCTAGAGACTCTACTAGCAGGGACGAGCAGTACTTC	CSARDSTSRDEQYF
-	-	TRBV4-1	13	TRBJ2-7	TGCGCCAGCAGCCAGACGCGGAATTCGGAGCAGTACTTC	CASSQTRNSEQYF
TRBD1	-	TRBV5-1	20	TRBJ2-7	TGCGCCAGCAGCTTGGTTCCTCCGGGACAGGGTCGCGGGGCTTCCTACGAGCAGTACTTC	CASSLVPPGQGRGASYEQYF
TRBD1	few	TRBV29-1	13	TRBJ2-7	TGCAGCGTTGACCAGGACAGGGGCTACGAGCAGTACTTC	CSVDQDRGYEQYF
TRBD2	-	TRBV5-1	18	TRBJ2-3	TGCGCCAGCAGCGCCTTACCGGGACTAGCGGGAGTGAGAGATACGCAGTATTTT	CASSALPGLAGVRDTQYF
TRBD1	-	TRBV5-1	16	TRBJ2-1	TGCGCCAGCAGCTTGGAACGGGACAGGGCCTACAATGAGCAGTTCTTC	CASSLERDRAYNEQFF
TRBD1	few	TRBV10-1	16	TRBJ2-4	TGCGCCAGCAGTGAGGCTGCGTCGACAGGGCTTGACATTCAGTACTTC	CASSEAASTGLDIQYF
-	few	TRBV28	13	TRBJ2-7	TGTGCCAGCAGTTTACTTTTTAGGGCCGAGCAGTACTTC	CASSLLFRAEQYF
-	few	TRBV20-1	12	TRBJ1-1	TGCAGTGCAGCGCCGGGCCCTCGTGAAGCTTTCTTT	CSAAPGPREAFF
-	-	TRBV24-1	13	TRBJ2-1	TGTGCCACCAGTGATTTGCGGGGCAATGAGCAGTTCTTC	CATSDLRGNEQFF
-	-	TRBV5-1	14	TRBJ2-5	TGCGCCAGCAGTTCGGGTGAGGGGCTGGAGACCCAGTACTTC	CASSSGEGLETQYF
-	-	TRBV7-9	14	TRBJ2-2	TGTGCCAGCAGCGAGAGGGGGGGCACCGGGGAGCTGTTTTTT	CASSERGGTGELFF
-	-	TRBV4-1	16	TRBJ2-7	TGCGCCAGCAGCCAAGGCCACGACAGAAGGGCCTACGAGCAGTACTTC	CASSQGHDRRAYEQYF
TRBD2	-	TRBV7-2	17	TRBJ2-1	TGTGCCAGCAGCTTGAGACTAGCGGGAGAGGTCTACAATGAGCAGTTCTTC	CASSLRLAGEVYNEQFF
-	few	TRBV20-1	12	TRBJ2-5	TGCAGTGCCACCGTCCAACGGGAGACCCAGTACTTC	CSATVQRETQYF
-	-	TRBV29-1	16	TRBJ2-3	TGCAGCGTCCTGCTTCTGGGTGGAACTCTCGCAGATACGCAGTATTTT	CSVLLLGGTLADTQYF
-	-	TRBV12-3/TRBV12-4	11	TRBJ2-1	TGTGCCAGCATCTACTTCGGACCCAAGTTCTTC	CASIYFGPKFF
TRBD1	-	TRBV12-3/TRBV12-4	14	TRBJ2-4	TGTGCCAGCAGTAGCGACAGGGAAGGGTTCATTCAGTACTTC	CASSSDREGFIQYF
-	many	TRBV7-9	11	TRBJ2-1	TGTGCCAGCAGTGTGGGGAATGAGCAGTTCTTC	CASSVGNEQFF
-	few	TRBV12-3/TRBV12-4	14	TRBJ2-1	TGTGCCAGCAGTTTACGTGACTTCTACAATGAGCAGTTCTTC	CASSLRDFYNEQFF
-	few	TRBV20-1	14	TRBJ1-6	TGCAGTGCTGCTACTTCTTCAGGGAATTCACCCCTCCACTTT	CSAATSSGNSPLHF